The 18 T cell receptor beta chains below all came from one sample that was sequenced in a study of shared clonotypes between healthy human individuals. Some clones are missing from TCRdb's copy, which holds only in-frame ones; the method was immunoSEQ multiplex PCR. The profile shows about 2 million clones, approximately 95% of them singletons. The sample consisted of naive CD4+ T cells sorted from blood. Subset: CD45RA+ positively selected. All receptors derive from a man aged 18 to 29 in good health.

V gene TRBV18 combines with J gene TRBJ2-7; TRBD2 matches 7 bases. Unmatched junction bases numbered 2, after V lost 3 bases and J lost 3 bases. The CDR3 has 13 amino acids. Germline CDR1 and CDR2: KGHSH and LQKENI. CDR3 DNA sequence: TGTGCCAGCTCACCCTTAGCGGGCTACGAGCAGTACTTC. Its protein is CASSPLAGYEQYF.

The chain recombines TRBV14 with TRBJ1-1; TRBD1 is a possible D gene (6 bases). CDR3 size: 16 residues. The germline V gene has CDR1 SGHDN and CDR2 FVKESK. Trimming left V 4 bases short and J 0 bases short, with 15 bases between. The DNA of the CDR3 is TGTGCCAGCAGCCGTCTCTCAGGGGCGATGAACACTGAAGCTTTCTTT. It codes for CASSRLSGAMNTEAFF.

The chain employs TRBV18 and TRBJ2-5, with TRBD2 identical over 9 bases. Germline-derived CDR1 and CDR2 are KGHSH and LQKENI. There are 17 residues in the CDR3. J gave up 1 base and V 4 bases, and 10 bases lay outside the gene matches. CDR3 protein: CASSLSGTSRPQETQYF. The CDR3 region has the DNA TGTGCCAGCTCACTCTCAGGGACTAGCCGACCCCAAGAGACCCAGTACTTC.

The chain uses TRBV27 and TRBJ1-5, with 9 bases matching TRBD1. V was pared by 9 bases and J by 3 bases, with 6 bases of the junction left unmatched. Germline V gene lookup returns CDR1 MNHEY and CDR2 SMNVEV (reference sequence). The CDR3 runs to 14 residues. The CDR3 loop is CASQGTGFNQPQHF. CDR3 nucleotides: TGTGCCAGTCAGGGGACAGGGTTCAATCAGCCCCAGCATTTT.

V and J are TRBV6-5 and TRBJ2-3; D is possibly TRBD2 (7 bases). Deletions cut 4 bases from V and 10 bases from J, with 24 bases between. This CDR3 has 16 amino acids. From germline, CDR1 is MNHEY and CDR2 SVGAGI. The CDR3 loop reads CASSSWGGGPKTAQYF. The CDR3 DNA follows: TGTGCCAGCAGTTCTTGGGGAGGGGGGCCCAAGACGGCGCAGTATTTT.

This chain joins TRBV5-1 and TRBJ1-2; D unclear. The CDR3 is made up of 14 amino acids. Germline loops: CDR1 SGHRS, CDR2 YFSETQ. Trimming cost V 3 bases and J 3 bases, with 12 bases left between them. CDR3 loop: CASSSNTWDYGYTF. The CDR3 region has the DNA TGCGCCAGCAGCTCAAATACTTGGGACTATGGCTACACCTTC.

V usage is TRBV5-1 and J usage is TRBJ1-1; maybe TRBD1 (5 bases). The germline V and J ends were trimmed by 3 bases and 1 base, with 13 bases remaining between them. CDR1 and CDR2 from the germline V gene are SGHRS and YFSETQ. This CDR3 spans 15 amino acids. CDR3 coding DNA: TGCGCCAGCAGCTGGGACCCTGGGGGGAACACTGAAGCTTTCTTT. Translated, it gives CASSWDPGGNTEAFF. Full variable domain (remainder filled in from reference TRBV5-1 and TRBJ1-1): KAGVTQTPRYLIKTRGQQVTLSCSPISGHRSVSWYQQTPGQGLQFLFEYFSETQRNKGNFPGRFSGRQFSNSRSEMNVSTLELGDSALYLCASSWDPGGNTEAFFGQGTRLTVV.

The CDR3 bases are TGTGCCAGCAGCTTAGCAGGGGACAGCAAAAACATTCAGTACTTC. It codes for CASSLAGDSKNIQYF. The V and J genes are TRBV7-9 and TRBJ2-4, with 7 bases that match TRBD1. After removal of 0 bases from V and 3 bases from J, the junction contained 2 bases not matched to a gene. The CDR3 loop spans 15 amino acids. Per germline, CDR1 SEHNR and CDR2 FQNEAQ (reference sequence).

J is TRBJ1-4 and V is TRBV28; D remains ambiguous. The CDR3 has 14 residues. Germline CDR1 is MDHEN and CDR2 is SYDVKM. V shed 2 bases and J shed 5 bases, with 9 bases lying between them. In DNA form, the CDR3 reads TGTGCCAGCAGTTTAAGTGACGGCAATGAAAAACTGTTTTTT. This gives the protein CASSLSDGNEKLFF.

V is TRBV28 and J is TRBJ2-7; no clear D gene. Between the trimmed V and J ends, which lost 2 bases and 7 bases, there was a span of 15 bases. The CDR3 is 14 amino acids. Germline V gene sequence: CDR1 MDHEN, CDR2 SYDVKM. This chain's CDR3 is CASSLPHSAWEQYF. CDR3 nucleotides: TGTGCCAGCAGTTTACCCCATAGTGCGTGGGAGCAGTACTTC.

In nucleotides, the CDR3 is TGTGCCAGCAGTTACCGGTGGGGATCCACAGATACGCAGTATTTT. It yields the protein CASSYRWGSTDTQYF. V gene TRBV6-6 combines with J gene TRBJ2-3; no reliable D call. Between the trimmed V and J ends, which lost 2 bases and 2 bases, there was a span of 11 bases. The CDR3 contains 15 residues. Germline CDR1 MNHNY, CDR2 SVGAGI (reference sequence).

This rearrangement joins TRBV7-8 to TRBJ2-5, with 8 bases that match TRBD2. The germline CDR1 and CDR2 sequences are SGHVS and FQNEAQ. V lost 1 base and J lost 5; bases outside the gene matches: 6. The CDR3 consists of 15 residues. The CDR3, as DNA: TGTGCCAGCAGCTTAGAACGGACTAGCTTTGAGACCCAGTACTTC. The encoded protein is CASSLERTSFETQYF.

The J gene is TRBJ2-4, the V gene TRBV5-4, with TRBD1 identical over 8 bases. Germline CDR1 and CDR2: SGHNT and YYREEE (reference sequence). The ends lost 3 bases at V and 3 bases at J; junction bases unmatched: 17. This CDR3 is 19 amino acids long. In DNA form, the CDR3 reads TGTGCCAGCAGCTGGGCACCGGGACAGGACCCATTAGGCAAAAACATTCAGTACTTC. Its translation: CASSWAPGQDPLGKNIQYF.

About this clone itself: This could be a read error, since a much larger clone is one nucleotide away. CDR3 DNA sequence: TGTGCCATCAGTGAGCCTCGGGCGGGAGCCGGGAACGAGCAGTACTTC. It codes for CAISEPRAGAGNEQYF. J is TRBJ2-7 and V is TRBV10-3; 7 nucleotides align to TRBD2. V gave up 2 bases and J gave up 5 bases; unmatched junction bases: 12. Germline V CDR1 and CDR2: ENHRY, SYGVKD. The CDR3 spans 16 residues.

The V gene is TRBV28, the J gene TRBJ2-7; 9 nucleotides line up with TRBD1. This CDR3 spans 15 amino acids. V was clipped by 5 bases and J by 3 bases; unmatched bases: 8. Germline CDR1 MDHEN, CDR2 SYDVKM. CDR3 sequence: CASSRGPGQGYEQYF. The DNA of the CDR3 is TGTGCCAGCAGTAGGGGACCGGGACAGGGCTACGAGCAGTACTTC.

The chain links TRBV10-2 to TRBJ2-7; possible D gene TRBD1, 6 bases. The length of the CDR3 is 12 residues. Trimming removed 3 bases from V and 7 bases from J, with 10 bases in between. Per the germline V gene, CDR1 is WSHSY and CDR2 is SAAADI. CDR3 DNA: TGCGCCAGCAGTGAACAGGGAAGGGAGCAGTACTTC. Amino acid sequence: CASSEQGREQYF.

The count of this clone is one. The chain is built from TRBV7-2 and TRBJ2-5, with TRBD1 identical over 7 bases. This CDR3 comprises 18 residues. The V segment lost 2 bases and the J segment 4 bases; nucleotides outside the gene matches: 16. CDR1 is SGHTA and CDR2 is FQGNSA in the germline V gene. The CDR3 region is CASSLRERGGPGVETQYF. The CDR3 DNA reads as TGTGCCAGCAGCTTAAGGGAGAGAGGGGGCCCAGGGGTAGAGACCCAGTACTTC.

The CDR3 loop reads CASSEAGFGEQYF. As DNA, the CDR3 is TGTGCCAGCAGTGAAGCGGGGTTCGGGGAGCAGTACTTC. V is TRBV6-1 and J is TRBJ2-7; D is undetermined. The CDR3 totals 13 residues. The V and J ends lost 0 bases and 7 bases respectively, with 10 bases between them. Germline values: CDR1 MNHNS, CDR2 SASEGT.